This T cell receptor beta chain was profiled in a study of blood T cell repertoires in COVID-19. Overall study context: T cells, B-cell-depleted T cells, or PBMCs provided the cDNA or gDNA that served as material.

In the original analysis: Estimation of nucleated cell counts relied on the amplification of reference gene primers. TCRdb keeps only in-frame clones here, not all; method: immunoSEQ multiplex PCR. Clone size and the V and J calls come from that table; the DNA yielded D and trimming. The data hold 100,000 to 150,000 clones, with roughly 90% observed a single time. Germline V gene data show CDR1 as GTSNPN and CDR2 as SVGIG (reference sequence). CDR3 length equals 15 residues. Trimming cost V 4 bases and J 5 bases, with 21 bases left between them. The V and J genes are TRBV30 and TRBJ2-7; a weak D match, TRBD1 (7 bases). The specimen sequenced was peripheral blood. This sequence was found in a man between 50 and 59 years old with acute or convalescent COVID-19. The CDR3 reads CAWTTVVEGANEQYF. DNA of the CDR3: TGTGCCTGGACGACGGTGGTGGAGGGGGCAAACGAGCAGTACTTC.